This TCR beta chain was sequenced in a study of CD8 T cells in Susac syndrome. Random hexamers were used to reverse transcribe the RNA input (0.5 to 1 ug). Amplification of TCR beta CDR3 across 54 Vbeta and 13 Jbeta was performed with immunoSEQ multiplex PCR. TCRdb passed the immunoSEQ multiplex PCR reads through MiXCR, listing each CDR3 protein once. The table shows about 300,000 distinct CDR3 sequences, with almost 85% occurring only once. V lost 5 bases and J 7 bases, leaving 9 bases between the germline ends. This CDR3 comprises 12 residues. Germline CDR1 is MNHEY and CDR2 is SMNVEV (reference sequence). TEMRA cells were enriched by FACS, and CD4+ and CD8+ T cells were negatively isolated.

The clonotype was recovered from a human donor with multiple sclerosis. The rearrangement links TRBV27 to TRBJ1-5; D ambiguous. What was sequenced was CD8+ T cells from PBMCs. The CDR3 protein is CASSTGGQPQHF. CDR3 DNA sequence: TGTGCCAGCAGTACGGGTGGACAGCCCCAGCATTTT.